This T cell receptor (beta chain) was retrieved from a study of cytomegalovirus exposure and HLA in healthy donors. This clone was seen a few times. The antigen is undetermined. Primers for the PCR totalled 60 Vbeta and 13 Jbeta. Clones were read by immunoSEQ multiplex PCR, and TCRdb kept only the in-frame ones, dropping some. The sample consists of more than 95,000 clones, 65% to 75% of them appearing once. Each donor's status was that of a healthy bone marrow donor. CDR3 length: 16 residues. Germline V gene data show CDR1 as MNHEY and CDR2 as SMNVEV (reference sequence). Trimming took off 3 bases at V and 6 bases at J, with 18 bases between the two ends. Study-wide points: Later work found that TCR association rates differed between HLA loci; DRB1 had the most and HLA-C the fewest. Per a prior analysis, the majority of TCR beta V segments were productive roughly 87% or roughly 30% of the time. There were some public TCRs occurring in many donors, but most TCR sequences were rare.

The source is a woman in her seventies in good health and CMV-seropositive. The sequenced material came from PBMCs. V and J are TRBV27 and TRBJ1-5; D is perhaps TRBD1 (6 bases). The DNA for the CDR3 is TGTGCCAGCAGTTTGATGGCCGCCGAAGGGGGTCAGCCCCAGCATTTT. It yields the protein CASSLMAAEGGQPQHF.